The entry below gives a single T cell receptor beta chain sequence along with its context. The antigen is not known. These data belong to a study of T cell responses to AZD1222 COVID-19 vaccine. Study conclusions and caveats: Spike-specific TCR breadth and depth both grew after two AZD1222 doses. Only 5 or 6 individuals given AZD1222 were seropositive at baseline. As reported, nearly half of all spike-specific TCRs target variant regions that are unmutated. White British people made up most donors, females outnumbered males, and clonal diversity was possibly underestimated.

CDR1 and CDR2 from the germline V gene are MNHNS and SASEGT. The CDR3 is 16 amino acids. Between the trimmed V and J ends, which lost 2 bases and 2 bases, there was a span of 15 bases. TCRdb's copy holds only in-frame clones and misses some; the assay was immunoSEQ multiplex PCR. Of over 25,000 clones listed, approximately 92% were seen once; the top ten hold roughly 8.8%. The genes are TRBV6-1 and TRBJ2-5, with D unresolved. The source is an adult who received the AZD1222 COVID-19 vaccine. Specimen: peripheral blood, collected 28 days after the second AZD1222 dose. Here the CDR3 reads CASSEWVRSNQETQYF. DNA for the CDR3: TGTGCCAGCAGTGAATGGGTCAGATCTAATCAAGAGACCCAGTACTTC.